The 13 T cell receptor beta chains given below trace back to one sample, sequenced in a study of blood T cells in healthy people across ages. Next came a second PCR, run for roughly 7 to 12 cycles, which used a sample-barcoded 5' primer along with a J-beta primer mix. TCRdb reprocessed the 5' RACE reads via MiXCR and lists one record per CDR3 protein. Counted here are roughly 1,800,000 distinct CDR3 sequences, around half occurring once; the ten biggest clones make up roughly 2%. The sample consisted of blood. These receptors came from a woman aged 40-49 years in good health.

CDR3 amino acids: CASSLRAGGGYNEQFF. The DNA of the CDR3 is TGTGCCAGCAGCTTGAGGGCGGGGGGGGGCTACAATGAGCAGTTCTTC. This chain links TRBV7-9 with TRBJ2-1, with TRBD2 matching over 9 bases. This CDR3 region has 16 residues. Germline V lookup: CDR1 SEHNR, CDR2 FQNEAQ (reference sequence). Trimming took 3 bases from V and 3 from J; bases not matched to a gene: 6.

The chain carries TRBV13 and TRBJ2-1; tentative D call: TRBD2 (6 bases). V was clipped by 1 base and J by 5 bases, with 15 bases between them. The length of the CDR3 is 16 residues. CDR1 is PRHDT and CDR2 is FYEKMQ in the germline V gene (reference sequence). The CDR3 DNA reads as TGTGCCAGCAGCTTAGATGCGGGGCTTGGGGACAATGAGCAGTTCTTC. Amino acid sequence: CASSLDAGLGDNEQFF.

The V call is TRBV20-1, the J call TRBJ2-6, with D uncertain. The CDR3 consists of 12 residues. The germline CDR1 and CDR2 sequences are DFQATT and SNEGSKA (reference sequence). V lost 4 bases and J 3 bases, leaving 4 bases between the germline ends. CDR3 amino acids: CSAMFGANVLTF. As DNA, the CDR3 is TGCAGTGCTATGTTTGGGGCCAACGTCCTGACTTTC.

This clonotype has a count of ten or more. The J gene is TRBJ2-5, the V gene TRBV9; the match to TRBD1 covers 8 bases. Germline V gene sequence: CDR1 SGDLS, CDR2 YYNGEE. The CDR3 has 13 residues. The trim removed 3 bases at V and 3 bases at J, leaving 1 base unmatched. The CDR3 is CASSAQGEETQYF. CDR3 nucleotide sequence: TGTGCCAGCAGCGCACAGGGGGAAGAGACCCAGTACTTC. The whole variable domain, remainder taken from reference TRBV9 and TRBJ2-5, is DSGVTQTPKHLITATGQRVTLRCSPRSGDLSVYWYQQSLDQGLQFLIQYYNGEERAKGNILERFSAQQFPDLHSELNLSSLELGDSALYFCASSAQGEETQYFGPGTRLLVL.

This sequence joins TRBV4-3 and TRBJ2-7, with D unresolved. This CDR3 has 14 amino acids. Germline lookup yields CDR1 LGHNA and CDR2 YSLEER. Trimming removed 3 bases from V and 3 bases from J, with 12 bases in between. The CDR3 region has the DNA TGCGCCAGCAGCCAGCGTTTATGGTTCTACGAGCAGTACTTC. This sequence encodes CASSQRLWFYEQYF.

V usage is TRBV28 and J usage is TRBJ1-6; no firm D call. Germline V gene lookup returns CDR1 MDHEN and CDR2 SYDVKM. The germline V and J ends were trimmed by 3 bases and 7 bases, with 10 bases remaining between them. This CDR3 comprises 14 residues. The CDR3 DNA reads as TGTGCCAGCAGTTTCGAAGGGTGGAATTCACCCCTCCACTTT. This sequence encodes CASSFEGWNSPLHF.

The rearrangement uses TRBV7-9 and TRBJ2-7; D remains unclear. The germline gives CDR1 SEHNR, CDR2 FQNEAQ (reference sequence). The V gene lost 1 base and the J gene lost 7 bases, with 14 bases spanning the gap. This CDR3 region has 14 residues. The CDR3 loop reads CASSLVEPYNEQYF. The DNA for the CDR3 is TGTGCCAGCAGCTTAGTGGAGCCTTATAATGAGCAGTACTTC.

This chain connects TRBV29-1 to TRBJ2-5, with D perhaps given as TRBD1 or TRBD2 (7 bases each). Per germline, CDR1 SQVTM and CDR2 ANQGSEA. V lost 8 bases to trimming and J lost 2 bases, with 18 bases between them. The CDR3 is 14 amino acids. CDR3 DNA: TGCAGCTCCTCCCCCAGGGGGGGTCAAGAGACCCAGTACTTC. Translated: CSSSPRGGQETQYF.

This clonotype was observed a handful of times. V and J are TRBV7-2 and TRBJ2-1; 13 positions match TRBD2. Germline trimming cut 5 bases from V and 2 bases from J; bases unmatched to any gene: 6. Germline V gene data show CDR1 as SGHTA and CDR2 as FQGNSA. This CDR3 is built from 17 residues. The CDR3 region has the DNA TGTGCCAGCAGCCCCTCACTAGCGGGGGGGACCTACAATGAGCAGTTCTTC. This encodes CASSPSLAGGTYNEQFF. The full variable domain, in which reference TRBV7-2 and TRBJ2-1 provide the parts outside the CDR3, is GAGVSQSPSNKVTEKGKDVELRCDPISGHTALYWYRQSLGQGLEFLIYFQGNSAPDKSGLPSDRFSAERTGGSVSTLTIQRTQQEDSAVYLCASSPSLAGGTYNEQFFGPGTRLTVL.

The chain carries TRBV6-1 and TRBJ2-7; 11 bases agree with TRBD2. The V segment lost 10 bases and the J segment 7 bases; nucleotides outside the gene matches: 12. The germline V gene encodes CDR1 MNHNS and CDR2 SASEGT. The CDR3 loop spans 14 amino acids. CDR3 in amino acids: CATKLAGVRNEQYF. CDR3 nucleotide sequence: TGTGCCACCAAACTAGCGGGGGTCCGAAATGAGCAGTACTTC.

The rearrangement uses TRBV25-1 and TRBJ1-2, with a possible D match to TRBD1 (5 bases). The CDR3 contains 14 residues. The V end was cut by 2 bases, the J end by 8 bases, with 15 bases between. Germline V gene lookup returns CDR1 MGHDK and CDR2 SYGVNS. The CDR3: CASSELAWRGGYTF. Here the CDR3 DNA reads TGTGCCAGCAGTGAACTTGCATGGCGGGGCGGCTACACCTTC.

This sequence joins TRBV18 and TRBJ2-7; TRBD1 aligns across 9 bases. Trimming at V came to 1 base and at J to 5 bases, leaving 9 bases not matched to a gene. Germline V gene data show CDR1 as KGHSH and CDR2 as LQKENI. The CDR3 length is 16 residues. The CDR3 DNA reads as TGTGCCAGCTCACCACAATCCGGACAGGGGTACAACGAGCAGTACTTC. It codes for CASSPQSGQGYNEQYF.

This clonotype was observed a few times. The V and J genes are TRBV25-1 and TRBJ2-4; D remains ambiguous. V dropped 3 bases and J dropped 3 bases, with 21 bases sitting between them. This CDR3 has 18 residues. CDR1 is MGHDK, CDR2 SYGVNS, per germline. The chain's CDR3 is CASSDGKGLPQNKNIQYF. CDR3 coding DNA: TGTGCCAGCAGTGACGGCAAAGGGCTGCCCCAGAACAAAAACATTCAGTACTTC.